The sequence of this T cell receptor beta chain was determined in a study of shared clonotypes between healthy human individuals (dated by TCRdb to the early 2020s). Regarding the complete study: Two women and a few men aged 18 to 49 years were included in the cohort. Different laboratories and diverse techniques were used to prepare libraries and sequence TCR repertoires, to increase sequencing depth and limit assay-specific biases. Each donor's leukapheresis produced roughly between about 0.85 and 10 billion PBMCs. Per donor, three plates each were used for CD4 naive and CD4 memory, two for CD8 naive, and one for CD8 memory. To estimate repertoire size and how much clonotypes are shared between individuals, the study performed deep sequencing of blood TCR repertoires from about five healthy adults.

The CDR3 covers 15 residues, taking in both the cysteine and the phenylalanine. Left in the record is the CDR3 DNA by itself, 45 bases read in frame from the first base. According to the germline V gene, CDR1 reads SGHVS and CDR2 reads FQNEAQ. V is pared back by 1 base and J by 7 bases, with 16 bases lying between the germline termini. TCR CDR3 regions were amplified from genomic DNA by multiplex PCR using the deep immunoSEQ assay. Extracted genomic DNA from each cell subset was distributed evenly across all wells of several immunoSEQ 96-well plates, and each plate was treated as a replicate. For sorted subsets, roughly 200 ng of genomic DNA, equivalent to about 30,000 T cell genomes, went into each replicate PCR. Purified libraries were quantified with a Qubit 3.0 fluorometer, sized on a Bioanalyzer 2100, and re-quantified with the KAPA Library Quantification kit. Every immunoSEQ 96-well plate was sequenced on a separate single-read 150-cycle Illumina NextSeq 550 flow cell. Processing in the source paper ran as follows. The immunoSEQ output contained only junctional sequences without quality scores, so filtering could not match that applied to full-length reads. Sequences were annotated with PyIR, a Python wrapper for IgBLAST v1.9, using IMGT germline references to assign V/J genes and CDR3. Reads were filtered out if the reads had weak V/J assignments (E-value above 1e-6), no CDR3, stop codons, out-of-frame junctions, or ambiguous translated residues. V3J clonotypes were defined as sequences sharing an identical inferred V gene, J gene, and CDR3 amino acid sequence. Percentage overlap between repertoires was computed as shared unique clonotypes divided by the size of the smaller repertoire. Three approaches were used to assess repertoire richness: RTK rarefaction, the Chao1 estimator, and Recon v2.1 estimates of unobserved clonotypes. For all TCRbeta clonotypes obtained by the gDNA method from four donors, generation probabilities were computed with OLGA. TCRdb stores this immuneACCESS table with in-frame sequences only. Part of the clones is absent; in the studies checked, under half of the shortfall reflects unresolved V genes, and no reason is known for the rest. The DNA was the basis for D and trimming; V, J and clone size are from that table. The sample table records under 1,100,000 clones; around 82% of these occur just once. The ten biggest clones cover 0.6% to 0.75% of the sample.

Concerning this clone itself: This clone's antigen is unknown. Base qualities are not recorded, but no much larger clone differs from it by a single base.

The donors were healthy, HIV-negative adults who had no recently reported acute infections or vaccinations. Every donor was a Caucasian adult residing in Nashville, Tennessee, USA. CD4+ T cells were enriched by magnetic negative selection; naive cells were then positively selected on CD45RA, and the negative fraction formed the memory subset. Blood was collected by leukapheresis, and PBMCs were isolated by Ficoll-Histopaque density gradient centrifugation and then cryopreserved in liquid nitrogen vapor phase. Analytical flow cytometry was used to check the purity and quantity of each magnetically sorted T cell population. Genomic DNA was isolated from every sorted fraction and measured by UV absorbance on a Nanodrop 2000c. Overall study results and their limits: Incomplete sequencing was indicated by rarefaction of sorted-subset datasets, despite the large sequencing depth. Sharing across four donors was observed for about 4.8% of naive CD4, 3% to 3.5% of naive CD8, about 2.3% of memory CD4, and about 0.39% of memory CD8 clonotypes. Only blood was sampled, and tissue TCR repertoires likely differ from those in blood. Because the study included only a small number of donors, the genetic and exposure-history diversity represented was limited. Clonotypes shared by all four sorted-subset donors showed higher generation probabilities than non-shared clonotypes. Naive subsets generally had larger estimated clonotype richness than memory subsets did. Based on pairwise subsampling, the degree of clonotype sharing among donors was expected to be affected by sequencing depth.

The rearranged chain carries TRBV7-8 and TRBJ1-2; TRBD1 is a possible D gene, resting on 5 matching bases. Source material: memory CD4+ T cells from PBMCs. The sample's cell subset or site label, in plain terms: CD45RA-negative fraction. The TCR comes from a man aged 18 to 30 in good health. Some clones in this sample may be carry-over from other donors' samples. The CDR3 loop reads CASSLGGRVYSGYTF. The bases are TGTGCCAGCAGCTTAGGGGGCAGGGTTTATTCTGGCTACACCTTC.